Shown below are 17 T cell receptor beta chains from a single sample sequenced in a study of tumor and adjacent non-tumor tissue in lung cancer. No cell sorting was done before RNA was extracted from the tissue. TCRbeta libraries were built with three rounds of nested PCR, modified from ARM-PCR. Via MiXCR, TCRdb re-called the multiplex PCR reads, giving one row per CDR3 protein. The sample records around 66,000 distinct CDR3 sequences, around four fifths being singletons. The sequenced material came from lung tumor tissue. The receptors were gathered from a man between 60 and 75 years old with non-small cell lung cancer.

In its sample, this clonotype was seen a few times. One end of the junction does not line up with germline, which may come from a read error. This sequence joins TRBV5-6 and TRBJ2-7; D is perhaps TRBD1 (6 bases). Looked up from germline, CDR1 is SGHDT and CDR2 is YYEEEE. This CDR3 has 13 amino acids. The CDR3 region is CTSSRTVSYEQYF. The CDR3 region has the DNA TGTACCAGCAGCCGGACAGTGTCCTACGAGCAGTACTTC. The full variable domain, completed using reference TRBV5-6 and TRBJ2-7, is DAGVTQSPTHLIKTRGQQVTLRCSPKSGHDTVSWYQQALGQGPQFIFQYYEEEERQRGNFPDRFSGHQFPNYSSELNVNALLLGDSALYLCTSSRTVSYEQYFGPGTRLTVT.

Regarding this clonotype: The junction differs from germline at one of its ends, possibly a read error. The chain links TRBV11-2 to TRBJ2-1, with 8 bases lining up with TRBD1. Per germline, CDR1 SGHAT and CDR2 FQNNGV. This CDR3 is 15 amino acids long. CDR3 nucleotide sequence: TGTGCCAGCATCTTCGGGACAGGAGAAAACAATGAGCAATTCTTC. It yields the protein CASIFGTGENNEQFF.

The J gene is TRBJ1-2, the V gene TRBV28; D gene unclear. Germline-derived CDR1 and CDR2 are MDHEN and SYDVKM. CDR3 length: 15 residues. The V and J ends lost 2 bases and 6 bases respectively, with 16 bases between them. Here the CDR3 DNA reads TGTGCCAGCAGTTTAAGTTCGGCAATTGGGGATGGCTACACCTTC. Translating it yields CASSLSSAIGDGYTF.

This clonotype was observed once. At one boundary the junction diverges from the germline segment, which might be a read error. V and J are TRBV20-1 and TRBJ2-5; tentative D call: TRBD2 (6 bases). Germline assignment: CDR1 DFQATT and CDR2 SNEGSKA (reference sequence). CDR3 length equals 13 residues. CDR3 protein: CSASGRAQESQYF. DNA of the CDR3: TGCAGTGCTAGCGGGAGAGCCCAAGAGTCCCAGTACTTC.

As for this clonotype: It is likely a read error, because the conserved phenylalanine at the end of the CDR3 is missing. It is unclear where the CDR3 begins or ends on the DNA, so no DNA is shown, and the CDR3 is as TCRdb lists it. The rearrangement joins TRBV20-1 to TRBJ1-4. The CDR3 is made up of 9 amino acids, end residues included. CDR1 and CDR2 from the germline V gene are DFQATT and SNEGSKA (reference sequence). The CDR3 spells CSARELVGA.

With respect to this clonotype: A clone one base away is much larger, so this may be a read error. The chain carries TRBV28 and TRBJ1-1; D possibly corresponds to TRBD1 (6 bases). Per germline, CDR1 MDHEN and CDR2 SYDVKM. CDR3 length equals 14 residues. CDR3 in amino acids: CVSRSGDLNTEAFF. CDR3 DNA sequence: TGTGTCAGCAGGTCAGGGGACCTGAACACTGAAGCTTTCTTT.

The rearrangement links TRBV12-3 or TRBV12-4 to TRBJ2-5; possibly TRBD1 for D (5 bases). This CDR3 contains 13 residues. V was trimmed by 5 bases and J by 4 bases, leaving 11 bases between them. CDR3 in DNA: TGTGCCAGCAGTAGAGACAGATCAGAGACCCAGTACTTC. Its translation: CASSRDRSETQYF.

As regards this clonotype: This likely comes from a read error, as the CDR3 has no conserved phenylalanine or tryptophan at its end. The limits of the CDR3 on the DNA are not certain, so only TCRdb's listed CDR3 is given. CDR3 protein: CSVGGAGESGELLL. The chain is built from TRBV29-1 and TRBJ2-2; TRBD1, the D gene given by the table, was not confirmed from the DNA. The CDR3 spans 14 amino acids, including both terminal residues. Germline loops: CDR1 SQVTM, CDR2 ANQGSEA.

The chain has TRBV6-5 and TRBJ1-1; weak D call: TRBD1 (6 bases). Trimming removed 9 bases from V and 6 bases from J, with 23 bases in between. Germline V CDR1 and CDR2: MNHEY, SVGAGI. This CDR3 comprises 15 residues. In nucleotides, the CDR3 is TGTGCCAGTAATTACCCCCGCAGGGGTGGGGCTGAAGCTTTCTTT. It codes for CASNYPRRGGAEAFF.

This chain joins TRBV6-1 and TRBJ1-5, with D hard to call. Germline lookup yields CDR1 MNHNS and CDR2 SASEGT. V was pared by 10 bases and J by 1 base, with 14 bases between. CDR3 length equals 14 residues. CDR3 sequence (DNA): TGTGCCACCAGCCCCTCTCTGAGCAATCAGCCCCAGCATTTT. Protein product: CATSPSLSNQPQHF.

About this clonotype: One junction end disagrees with the germline gene, perhaps due to a read error. The chain links TRBV6-5 to TRBJ2-7; the D gene is possibly TRBD2 (5 bases). CDR1 is MNHEY, CDR2 SVGAGI, per germline. This CDR3 has 11 residues. In DNA, the CDR3 is TGTGCCAGCAGATACTTCAGTAGCGAGTACTTC. Protein: CASRYFSSEYF.

This clonotype was seen at least ten times. In DNA, the CDR3 is TGTGCCAGTAACGACCGGGCCAACGTCCTGACTTTC. Translation: CASNDRANVLTF. This chain links TRBV28 with TRBJ2-6; D gene ambiguous. V lost 9 bases, J lost 5 bases, and 8 bases lay in between. The V gene's germline CDR1 is MDHEN and CDR2 SYDVKM. The CDR3 runs to 12 residues.

The chain uses TRBV24-1 and TRBJ2-5; D possibly matches TRBD1 or TRBD2 (5 bases each). The CDR3 totals 14 residues. Germline V gene sequence: CDR1 KGHDR, CDR2 SFDVKD. Between the trimmed V and J ends, which lost 8 bases and 7 bases, there was a span of 19 bases. CDR3 nucleotides: TGTGCCACCAATGAGTCAGGGACCGGAGGGACCCAGTACTTC. Protein: CATNESGTGGTQYF.

The genes are TRBV13 and TRBJ2-1, with D perhaps matching TRBD2 (6 bases). V lost 3 bases and J lost 6, with 15 bases in between. CDR1 is PRHDT, CDR2 FYEKMQ, per germline (reference sequence). This CDR3 has 15 residues. The CDR3 DNA sequence: TGTGCCAGCAGCTTCCCGACTAGAAGGGTCAATGAGCAGTTCTTC. Translating gives CASSFPTRRVNEQFF.

The rearrangement links TRBV29-1 to TRBJ2-1; no firm D call. CDR1 is SQVTM and CDR2 is ANQGSEA in the germline V gene. Trimming removed 3 bases from V and 4 bases from J, with 19 bases in between. This CDR3 is 16 amino acids long. In DNA, the CDR3 is TGCAGCGTTGAGTCCATGATAGTGGGCGAATACAATGAGCAGTTCTTC. Protein product: CSVESMIVGEYNEQFF.

Turning to this clonotype: A much larger clone differs from this one at a single base, so this may be a read error. The chain has TRBV2 and TRBJ2-3, with D maybe TRBD2 (5 bases). The CDR3 is 15 amino acids. The V gene's germline CDR1 is SNHLY and CDR2 FYNNEI. Deletions cut 8 bases from V and 2 bases from J, with 17 bases between. The CDR3: CASAGLGSTTDTQYF. Written as DNA, the CDR3 is TGTGCCAGCGCCGGACTGGGCTCTACCACAGATACGCAGTATTTT.

This clonotype was observed a few times. The rearrangement uses TRBV5-5 and TRBJ2-5, with D possibly TRBD1 on 8 matching bases. Germline CDR1 reads SGHKS; CDR2 reads YYEKEE (reference sequence). The CDR3 totals 14 residues. V was trimmed by 4 bases and J by 9 bases, leaving 19 bases between them. CDR3 protein: CASSIGQGGEAQYF. DNA of the CDR3: TGTGCCAGCAGCATCGGACAGGGAGGGGAGGCCCAGTACTTC.